This T cell receptor beta chain originates from a study of T cells in Graves' hyperthyroidism and ophthalmopathy. Amplification of TCR beta CDR3 regions was performed using RNA transcripts as template. An initial round of RT-PCR targeting the TCR CDR3 relied on the HTBI primer set. One entry per CDR3 protein results from TCRdb running MiXCR on the multiplex PCR reads. The sample includes about 740,000 distinct CDR3 sequences, about 14% of them seen just once. In its sample, this clonotype was seen a few times. CDR1 is MGHRA, CDR2 YSYEKL, per germline. The CDR3 sequence is 15 residues long. V was clipped by 0 bases and J by 1 base, with 7 bases between them. The diagnostic basis comprised clinical symptoms, serum thyroxine and TRAb, thyroid ultrasound and orbital computed tomography.

The sequence came from a young woman with Graves' hyperthyroidism. V and J are TRBV4-1 and TRBJ2-4; D ambiguous. The sample was blood. The CDR3 here is CASSQERPAKNIQYF. CDR3 in DNA: TGCGCCAGCAGCCAAGAGAGACCGGCCAAAAACATTCAGTACTTC.